The rows below give T cell receptor beta chains drawn from one sample of a study of identical twins. MiXCR, run by TCRdb on the 5' RACE reads, gives a single entry per CDR3 protein. The sample records around 1.7 million distinct CDR3 sequences, 32% being singletons. What was sequenced was cord blood. All receptors derive from a newborn girl in good health. The CDR3 runs from the conserved cysteine through the conserved F or W. The D gene is left open where the match is weak. Clone size, where shown, is once, few, many, or a class for clones that have expanded.

size	V	D	J	CDR3	DNA
NA	TRBV3-1	TRBD1	TRBJ1-2	CASSPVGQGGYGYTF	TGTGCCAGCAGCCCTGTTGGACAGGGGGGCTATGGTTACACCTTC
NA	TRBV7-6	TRBD1	TRBJ2-3	CASSSGQEDTQYF	TGTGCCAGCAGCTCTGGACAGGAAGATACGCAGTATTTT
many	TRBV7-2	NA	TRBJ2-7	CASSPMYEQYF	TGTGCCAGCAGCCCGATGTACGAGCAGTACTTC
few	TRBV2	NA	TRBJ2-3	CASSEAMRGTDTQYF	TGTGCCAGCAGTGAAGCGATGAGGGGCACAGATACGCAGTATTTT
few	TRBV18	NA	TRBJ2-1	CASSPRRTSNEQFF	TGTGCCAGCTCACCCCGTCGAACGAGCAATGAGCAGTTCTTC
NA	TRBV7-7	TRBD2	TRBJ2-7	CASSLALLAENYEQYF	TGTGCTAGCAGCTTAGCGCTACTAGCGGAGAACTACGAGCAGTACTTC
NA	TRBV11-2	NA	TRBJ2-7	CASSLDMGIEQYF	TGTGCCAGCAGCTTAGATATGGGGATCGAGCAGTACTTC
NA	TRBV20-1	TRBD2	TRBJ2-7	CSAANPSGGKNEQYF	TGCAGTGCTGCTAACCCTAGCGGGGGGAAAAACGAGCAGTACTTC
NA	TRBV5-1	TRBD2	TRBJ2-3	CASASGVKTDTQYF	TGCGCCAGCGCTAGCGGGGTAAAAACAGATACGCAGTATTTT
NA	TRBV12-3/TRBV12-4	NA	TRBJ2-1	CASSSNHASGFGETQFF	TGTGCCAGCAGCTCAAATCATGCCTCAGGCTTCGGGGAGACCCAGTTCTTC
NA	TRBV5-1	NA	TRBJ2-7	CASSLTPGLYNEQYF	TGCGCCAGCAGCTTGACCCCGGGGCTTTACAATGAGCAGTACTTC
few	TRBV20-1	TRBD1	TRBJ2-7	CSAREGQGTEQYF	TGCAGTGCTAGAGAAGGACAGGGTACCGAGCAGTACTTC
NA	TRBV7-7	TRBD2	TRBJ2-2	CASSLSGLAGIAGELFF	TGTGCCAGCAGCTTATCAGGACTAGCGGGGATCGCCGGGGAGCTGTTTTTT
NA	TRBV3-1	TRBD2	TRBJ2-1	CASSHLSGGFNEQFF	TGTGCCAGCAGCCATCTTAGCGGGGGTTTTAATGAGCAGTTCTTC
few	TRBV5-1	TRBD1	TRBJ1-1	CASSLRQGGMNTEAFF	TGCGCCAGCAGCTTGCGACAGGGAGGAATGAACACTGAAGCTTTCTTT
NA	TRBV6-1	NA	TRBJ1-2	CASSLGPINYGYTF	TGTGCCAGCAGCCTTGGACCGATTAACTATGGCTACACCTTC
NA	TRBV6-1	NA	TRBJ2-7	CASSEPYRTFGYEQYF	TGTGCCAGCAGTGAACCTTACAGGACGTTCGGTTACGAGCAGTACTTC
few	TRBV4-2	NA	TRBJ2-7	CASSQDVAVPYEQYF	TGTGCCAGCAGCCAAGATGTGGCAGTCCCCTACGAGCAGTACTTC
few	TRBV12-3/TRBV12-4	TRBD2	TRBJ2-1	CASSPRPAGAYNEQFF	TGTGCCAGCAGTCCCAGGCCCGCGGGGGCCTACAATGAGCAGTTCTTC
NA	TRBV14	TRBD1	TRBJ2-5	CASSQVPDRVQETQYF	TGTGCCAGCAGCCAAGTTCCGGACAGGGTCCAAGAGACCCAGTACTTC
many	TRBV5-1	NA	TRBJ2-5	CASRETFQETQYF	TGCGCCAGCAGAGAAACGTTCCAAGAGACCCAGTACTTC
few	TRBV27	NA	TRBJ1-1	CASSLHGGRTEAFF	TGTGCCAGCAGTTTACACGGGGGTCGCACTGAAGCTTTCTTT
NA	TRBV20-1	TRBD1	TRBJ1-2	CSAWDRLDYGYTF	TGCAGTGCCTGGGACAGGCTCGACTATGGCTACACCTTC
few	TRBV12-3/TRBV12-4	TRBD1	TRBJ2-5	CASSPDRRTQYF	TGTGCCAGCAGCCCGGACAGGCGGACCCAGTACTTC
few	TRBV20-1	TRBD2	TRBJ2-2	CSAPRTSGGANTGELFF	TGCAGTGCTCCTAGGACTAGCGGGGGCGCGAACACCGGGGAGCTGTTTTTT
NA	TRBV11-2	NA	TRBJ2-3	CASSRPSVADTQYF	TGTGCCAGCAGCCGCCCATCCGTGGCAGATACGCAGTATTTT
NA	TRBV2	TRBD2	TRBJ2-1	CASSVIAGGNEQFF	TGTGCCAGCAGTGTGATAGCGGGAGGCAATGAGCAGTTCTTC
few	TRBV9	NA	TRBJ2-1	CASSSEGGINEQFF	TGTGCCAGCAGCTCAGAGGGGGGGATCAATGAGCAGTTCTTC
few	TRBV10-3	NA	TRBJ2-3	CAISEFLAGADTQYF	TGTGCCATCAGTGAGTTTCTAGCCGGCGCAGATACGCAGTATTTT
NA	TRBV5-1	NA	TRBJ1-4	CASSPLGWTNEKLFF	TGCGCCAGCAGCCCCCTAGGTTGGACTAATGAAAAACTGTTTTTT
NA	TRBV14	TRBD1	TRBJ2-7	CASSQKDRGFYEQYF	TGTGCCAGCAGCCAAAAGGACAGGGGGTTCTACGAGCAGTACTTC
few	TRBV12-3/TRBV12-4	TRBD1	TRBJ2-3	CASSPMTGGKTDTQYF	TGTGCCAGCAGTCCGATGACAGGGGGAAAAACAGATACGCAGTATTTT
NA	TRBV7-2	TRBD2	TRBJ2-3	CASSLYRLAGVDTQYF	TGTGCCAGCAGCTTATATAGACTAGCGGGGGTGGATACGCAGTATTTT
NA	TRBV25-1	NA	TRBJ2-5	CPGGQETQYF	TGCCCCGGAGGGCAAGAGACCCAGTACTTC
few	TRBV5-1	NA	TRBJ2-5	CASSLVVGGETQYF	TGCGCCAGCAGCCTGGTCGTAGGGGGAGAGACCCAGTACTTC
NA	TRBV20-1	NA	TRBJ1-5	CSARGTVLSNQPQHF	TGCAGTGCTAGAGGGACAGTCCTTAGCAATCAGCCCCAGCATTTT
many	TRBV7-2	TRBD1	TRBJ2-3	CASSLNRGVTDTQYF	TGTGCCAGCAGCTTAAACAGGGGGGTCACAGATACGCAGTATTTT
few	TRBV19	TRBD1	TRBJ2-5	CASSNEKGATQYF	TGTGCCAGTAGTAATGAAAAGGGGGCGACCCAGTACTTC
NA	TRBV7-2	TRBD2	TRBJ2-5	CASSLGRLAGDGTQYF	TGTGCCAGCAGCTTAGGAAGACTAGCGGGGGACGGGACCCAGTACTTC
NA	TRBV5-4	NA	TRBJ1-2	CASSLARTSVEGNYGYTF	TGTGCCAGCAGTTTGGCCAGAACCTCAGTTGAGGGGAACTATGGCTACACCTTC
NA	TRBV7-9	TRBD2	TRBJ2-3	CASSSYVLAGGSTDTQYF	TGTGCCAGCAGTTCTTACGTCCTAGCGGGGGGCAGCACAGATACGCAGTATTTT
many	TRBV12-3/TRBV12-4	TRBD1	TRBJ1-2	CASSLEGARGYTF	TGTGCCAGCAGTTTGGAGGGGGCAAGGGGCTACACCTTC
NA	TRBV5-6	TRBD2	TRBJ2-1	CASSAGLAAPSYNEQFF	TGTGCCAGCAGCGCCGGACTAGCGGCCCCCTCCTACAATGAGCAGTTCTTC
NA	TRBV20-1	NA	TRBJ1-5	CSARDFRNQPQHF	TGCAGTGCTAGAGATTTCCGAAATCAGCCCCAGCATTTT